Shown below are 25 T cell receptor beta chains from a single sample sequenced in a study of Ad26.COV2.S vaccination and SARS-CoV-2 variants. Sample treatment: about 20 received Ad26.COV2.S at low or high dose, single or two shots; about 5 received placebo; per-sample allocation not given. Sample collection was performed on day 63 after the first vaccine or placebo injection. Assay used: immunoSEQ multiplex PCR; TCRdb lists only in-frame clones, some missing. This sample has around 320,000 clones, with roughly 84% found just once. The specimen comprised peripheral blood, sampled in a trial of Ad26.COV2.S vaccine versus placebo. The receptors stem from a person aged 18-60 years who received the Ad26.COV2.S COVID-19 vaccine or a placebo.

The chain links TRBV14 to TRBJ1-4, with D unresolved. CDR1 is SGHDN and CDR2 is FVKESK in the germline V gene. The ends were cut back, 1 base at V and 6 bases at J, with 15 bases in the middle. The CDR3 runs 16 residues. CDR3 sequence reads: CASSQVRSGLYEKLFF. The CDR3 nucleotides read TGTGCCAGCAGCCAAGTACGTTCGGGTCTTTATGAAAAACTGTTTTTT.

The chain uses TRBV5-5 and TRBJ1-1; D gene uncertain. The CDR3 has 15 amino acids. CDR1 SGHKS and CDR2 YYEKEE come from the germline V gene (reference sequence). V lost 4 bases, J lost 11 bases, and 24 bases lay in between. The CDR3 reads CASSLPGPRYSGAFF. The CDR3 DNA reads TGTGCCAGCAGCCTACCGGGTCCGCGATATAGCGGTGCTTTCTTT.

The chain couples TRBV12-5 to TRBJ1-3; maybe TRBD1 (5 bases). Germline V gene lookup returns CDR1 LGHNT and CDR2 FRNRAP. Between the trimmed V and J ends, which lost 3 bases and 4 bases, there was a span of 10 bases. CDR3 length: 14 residues. In DNA form, the CDR3 reads TGTGCTAGTGGTTTCGGGGGTGGAGGAAACACCATATATTTT. Translated: CASGFGGGGNTIYF.

The chain links TRBV7-2 to TRBJ1-2, with TRBD1 identical over 7 bases. Germline lookup yields CDR1 SGHTA and CDR2 FQGNSA. The V and J ends lost 5 bases and 2 bases, in that order; junction bases with no gene match: 5. The CDR3 sequence is 14 residues long. DNA of the CDR3: TGTGCCAGCAGCCCGGACAGGCCCAACTATGGCTACACCTTC. Translating it yields CASSPDRPNYGYTF.

The chain carries TRBV30 and TRBJ1-6; TRBD1 aligns across 9 bases. Germline lookup yields CDR1 GTSNPN and CDR2 SVGIG (reference sequence). There are 13 residues in the CDR3. Trimming took 5 bases from V and 4 from J; bases not matched to a gene: 0. DNA of the CDR3: TGTGCCTGGGGGACAGGGTATAATTCACCCCTCCACTTT. Translated, it gives CAWGTGYNSPLHF.

Concerning this clone itself: Other DNA sequences in the same sample also yield this CDR3. This sequence joins TRBV18 and TRBJ2-7, with TRBD1 matching over 10 bases. Germline CDR1 and CDR2: KGHSH and LQKENI. The junction had 3 bases not matched to a gene; V was cut back by 3 bases and J by 4 bases. This CDR3 region has 14 residues. CDR3 sequence: CASSPRQGAYEQYF. The CDR3 DNA reads as TGTGCCAGCTCACCCCGACAGGGGGCGTACGAGCAGTACTTC.

The rearrangement links TRBV7-6 to TRBJ2-1; D unresolved. CDR1 SGHVS and CDR2 FNYEAQ come from the germline V gene. Trimming left V 4 bases short and J 4 bases short, with 11 bases between. The CDR3 loop spans 14 amino acids. For the CDR3, the DNA is TGTGCCAGCAGCTACCCGGAAGGTTACAATGAGCAGTTCTTC. Its protein product is CASSYPEGYNEQFF.

V usage is TRBV19 and J usage is TRBJ2-1, with 15 nucleotides matching TRBD2. With V trimmed by 9 bases and J by 3 bases, 6 bases remained unmatched. Germline loops: CDR1 LNHDA, CDR2 SQIVND (reference sequence). CDR3 length: 16 residues. The DNA for the CDR3 is TGTGCCAGCGGACTAGCGGGGGGGCATCTCTACAATGAGCAGTTCTTC. Encoded protein: CASGLAGGHLYNEQFF.

This chain uses TRBV5-4 with TRBJ2-7; possibly TRBD1 or TRBD2 for D (5 bases each). The CDR3 has 14 amino acids. Germline CDR1 and CDR2: SGHNT and YYREEE (reference sequence). Trimming removed 6 bases from V and 4 bases from J, with 17 bases in between. CDR3 loop: CASKRRGAVYEQYF. CDR3 nucleotides: TGTGCCAGCAAAAGACGAGGGGCCGTTTACGAGCAGTACTTC. Full variable domain (remainder filled in from reference TRBV5-4 and TRBJ2-7): ETGVTQSPTHLIKTRGQQVTLRCSSQSGHNTVSWYQQALGQGPQFIFQYYREEENGRGNFPPRFSGLQFPNYSSELNVNALELDDSALYLCASKRRGAVYEQYFGPGTRLTVT.

The chain has TRBV27 and TRBJ2-7; tentative D call: TRBD1 (6 bases). The CDR3 runs 16 residues. V was shortened by 4 bases and J by 3 bases, with 19 bases between the two germline ends. Germline V gene data show CDR1 as MNHEY and CDR2 as SMNVEV (reference sequence). In DNA form, the CDR3 reads TGTGCCAGCAGTTCCCGAGGACAGATGGGGATCTACGAGCAGTACTTC. Its protein is CASSSRGQMGIYEQYF.

The CDR3, as DNA: TGTGCCAGCAGTTTAATGGGGTATCAGCCCCAGCATTTT. Amino acids: CASSLMGYQPQHF. The V gene is TRBV27, the J gene TRBJ1-5; D is unresolved. Germline lookup yields CDR1 MNHEY and CDR2 SMNVEV (reference sequence). The CDR3 has 13 amino acids. V was pared by 2 bases and J by 5 bases, with 7 bases between.

The sample holds one count of this clone. The chain links TRBV18 to TRBJ1-1; D is ambiguous. The CDR3 extends over 15 amino acids. V gave up 3 bases and J gave up 7 bases, with 18 bases separating them. The germline V gene has CDR1 KGHSH and CDR2 LQKENI. CDR3 amino acids: CASSPSLAQRIEAFF. The DNA for the CDR3 is TGTGCCAGCTCACCCTCCCTCGCCCAACGGATTGAAGCTTTCTTT.

The V gene is TRBV4-1, the J gene TRBJ1-2; no reliable D call. Germline V lookup: CDR1 MGHRA, CDR2 YSYEKL. This CDR3 is 15 amino acids long. The V end lost 1 base, the J end lost 4 bases, and 13 bases lay between the germline ends. The CDR3 nucleotides are TGCGCCAGCAGCCAAGTTGTCCTAACGGTCTATGGCTACACCTTC. Translation: CASSQVVLTVYGYTF.

V and J are TRBV9 and TRBJ2-7; maybe TRBD1 (6 bases). The CDR3 contains 14 residues. Germline V gene sequence: CDR1 SGDLS, CDR2 YYNGEE. V lost 6 bases, J lost 1 base, and 14 bases lay in between. The CDR3 here is CASNPGTTSYEQYF. As DNA, the CDR3 is TGTGCCAGCAATCCCGGGACAACTTCCTACGAGCAGTACTTC. Full variable domain (rest looked up from reference TRBV9 and TRBJ2-7): DSGVTQTPKHLITATGQRVTLRCSPRSGDLSVYWYQQSLDQGLQFLIQYYNGEERAKGNILERFSAQQFPDLHSELNLSSLELGDSALYFCASNPGTTSYEQYFGPGTRLTVT.

This chain connects TRBV6-1 to TRBJ1-5; no definite D call. The V and J ends lost 3 bases and 5 bases respectively, with 14 bases between them. CDR1 is MNHNS and CDR2 is SASEGT in the germline V gene. The CDR3 is 15 residues long. The CDR3 region has the DNA TGTGCCAGCAGTGAGTCTGTCACCTGGGATCAGCCCCAGCATTTT. The encoded protein is CASSESVTWDQPQHF.

This clone was seen a few times. V usage is TRBV6-5 and J usage is TRBJ1-6; no definite D call. The germline CDR1 and CDR2 sequences are MNHEY and SVGAGI. The CDR3 spans 12 residues. V was shortened by 8 bases and J by 5 bases, with 7 bases between the two germline ends. CDR3 DNA: TGTGCCAGCCGCCTACATAATTCACCCCTCCACTTT. Encoded protein: CASRLHNSPLHF.

This chain uses TRBV7-8 with TRBJ1-5, with TRBD1 as a possible D gene (6 bases). The CDR3 is 15 residues long. CDR1 and CDR2 from the germline V gene are SGHVS and FQNEAQ. V was pared by 1 base and J by 4 bases, with 11 bases between. The CDR3 spells CASSLGGAGNQPQHF. As DNA, the CDR3 is TGTGCCAGCAGCTTAGGGGGGGCCGGGAATCAGCCCCAGCATTTT.

The gene calls are TRBV29-1 and TRBJ1-2; 10 bases are shared with TRBD1. The V and J ends lost 3 bases and 5 bases, in that order; junction bases with no gene match: 3. The V gene's germline CDR1 is SQVTM and CDR2 ANQGSEA. This CDR3 has 13 residues. The CDR3 region is CSVDRDRGYGYTF. DNA for the CDR3: TGCAGCGTTGACCGGGACAGGGGATATGGCTACACCTTC.

The chain has TRBV19 and TRBJ2-7; 7 bases agree with TRBD2. The germline gives CDR1 LNHDA, CDR2 SQIVND (reference sequence). The CDR3 is made up of 15 amino acids. V trimming: 3 bases; J trimming: 2 bases; junction bases outside the gene matches: 7. The CDR3 is CASSIPAGPTYEQYF. The CDR3 DNA sequence: TGTGCCAGTAGTATCCCAGCGGGGCCAACCTACGAGCAGTACTTC. The variable domain in full, with the rest retrieved from reference TRBV19 and TRBJ2-7, is DGGITQSPKYLFRKEGQNVTLSCEQNLNHDAMYWYRQDPGQGLRLIYYSQIVNDFQKGDIAEGYSVSREKKESFPLTVTSAQKNPTAFYLCASSIPAGPTYEQYFGPGTRLTVT.

This chain connects TRBV6-5 to TRBJ1-1, with D possibly being TRBD1 (5 bases). The CDR3 has 13 residues. In germline, CDR1 is MNHEY, CDR2 SVGAGI. Here the CDR3 reads CAGGRDRNTEAFF. The CDR3 region has the DNA TGTGCAGGAGGCAGGGATAGGAACACTGAAGCTTTCTTT.

The sample holds a few counts of this clone. The CDR3 region is CASSDAKGFTEAFF. The CDR3, as DNA: TGTGCCAGCAGTGATGCCAAAGGGTTCACTGAAGCTTTCTTT. The rearrangement uses TRBV25-1 and TRBJ1-1; D not certain. The CDR3 covers 14 residues. Trimming removed 3 bases from V and 4 bases from J, with 12 bases in between. Germline CDR1 reads MGHDK; CDR2 reads SYGVNS.

This clone was seen only once. This rearrangement joins TRBV2 to TRBJ2-1, with 8 bases lining up with TRBD1. In germline, CDR1 is SNHLY, CDR2 FYNNEI. V lost 0 bases, J lost 4 bases, and 2 bases stayed unmatched. The CDR3 runs 15 residues. CDR3 bases: TGTGCCAGCAGTGAAGCGACAGGGGCATACAATGAGCAGTTCTTC. This sequence encodes CASSEATGAYNEQFF.

This clone was seen only once. The chain combines TRBV10-2 with TRBJ2-7; 7 positions match TRBD2. CDR3 length equals 14 residues. V lost 4 bases to trimming and J lost 2 bases; unmatched junction nucleotides: 5. Germline V gene sequence: CDR1 WSHSY, CDR2 SAAADI. In nucleotides, the CDR3 is TGCGCCAGCAGTGGGCGACTAGCACCCTACGAGCAGTACTTC. Translating it yields CASSGRLAPYEQYF.

The chain carries TRBV11-2 and TRBJ2-1; D ambiguous. Germline CDR1 and CDR2: SGHAT and FQNNGV. The length of the CDR3 is 15 residues. Trimming cost V 5 bases and J 0 bases, with 11 bases left between them. CDR3 sequence (DNA): TGTGCCAGCAGCCCCACTTCGAGCTCCTACAATGAGCAGTTCTTC. It is translated as CASSPTSSSYNEQFF.

The chain recombines TRBV13 with TRBJ2-7; no clear D. The V and J ends lost 5 bases and 3 bases respectively, with 8 bases between them. Germline CDR1 and CDR2: PRHDT and FYEKMQ (reference sequence). This CDR3 has 12 amino acids. The CDR3 region has the DNA TGTGCCAGCAGCCTCCGAGACTACGAGCAGTACTTC. It encodes CASSLRDYEQYF.